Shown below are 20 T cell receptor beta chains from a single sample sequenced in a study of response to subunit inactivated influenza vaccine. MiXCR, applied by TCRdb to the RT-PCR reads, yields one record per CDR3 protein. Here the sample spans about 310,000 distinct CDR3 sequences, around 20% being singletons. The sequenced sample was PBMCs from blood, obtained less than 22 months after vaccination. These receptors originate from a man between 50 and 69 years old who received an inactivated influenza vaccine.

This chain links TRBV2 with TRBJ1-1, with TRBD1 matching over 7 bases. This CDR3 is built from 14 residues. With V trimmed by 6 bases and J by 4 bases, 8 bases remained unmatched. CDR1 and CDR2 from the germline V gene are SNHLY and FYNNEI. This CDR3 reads CASRANRGGTEAFF. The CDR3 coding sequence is TGTGCCAGCAGGGCGAACAGGGGTGGCACTGAAGCTTTCTTT.

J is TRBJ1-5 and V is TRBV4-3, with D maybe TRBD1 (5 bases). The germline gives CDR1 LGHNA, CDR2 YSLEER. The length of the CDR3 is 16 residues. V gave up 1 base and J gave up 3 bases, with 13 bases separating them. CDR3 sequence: CASSQGRGLYNQPQHF. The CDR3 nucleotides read TGCGCCAGCAGCCAAGGTAGGGGCTTGTACAATCAGCCCCAGCATTTT.

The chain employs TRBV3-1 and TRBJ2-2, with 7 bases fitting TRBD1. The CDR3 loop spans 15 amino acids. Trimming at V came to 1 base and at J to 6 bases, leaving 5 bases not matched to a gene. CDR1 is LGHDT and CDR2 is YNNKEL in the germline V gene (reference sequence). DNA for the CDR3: TGTGCCAGCAGCCAAGCAGGGGGTTTTTCCGGGGAGCTGTTTTTT. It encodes CASSQAGGFSGELFF.

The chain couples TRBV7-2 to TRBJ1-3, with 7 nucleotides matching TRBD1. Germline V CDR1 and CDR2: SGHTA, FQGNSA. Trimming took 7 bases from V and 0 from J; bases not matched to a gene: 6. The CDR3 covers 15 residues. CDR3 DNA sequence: TGTGCCAGCACCTACGGACAGGCCTCTGGAAACACCATATATTTT. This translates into CASTYGQASGNTIYF.

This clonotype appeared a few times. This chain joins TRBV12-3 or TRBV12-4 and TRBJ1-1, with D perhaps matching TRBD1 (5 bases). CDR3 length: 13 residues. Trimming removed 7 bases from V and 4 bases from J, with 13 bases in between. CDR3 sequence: CASTLRGGTEAFF. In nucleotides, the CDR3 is TGTGCCAGCACCCTCCGGGGGGGCACTGAAGCTTTCTTT.

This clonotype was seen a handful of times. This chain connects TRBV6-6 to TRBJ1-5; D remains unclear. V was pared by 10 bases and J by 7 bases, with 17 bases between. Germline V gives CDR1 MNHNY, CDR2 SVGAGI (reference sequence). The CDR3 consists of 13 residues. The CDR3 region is CATNWEEWQPQHF. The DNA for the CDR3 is TGTGCCACCAATTGGGAGGAGTGGCAGCCCCAGCATTTT.

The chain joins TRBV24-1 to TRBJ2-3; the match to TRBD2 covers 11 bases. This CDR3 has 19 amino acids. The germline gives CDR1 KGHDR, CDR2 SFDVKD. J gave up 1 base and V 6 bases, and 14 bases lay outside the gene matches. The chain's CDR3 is CATSSRPGLAEPRTDTQYF. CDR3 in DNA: TGTGCCACCAGTAGTAGGCCGGGACTAGCGGAGCCCCGCACAGATACGCAGTATTTT.

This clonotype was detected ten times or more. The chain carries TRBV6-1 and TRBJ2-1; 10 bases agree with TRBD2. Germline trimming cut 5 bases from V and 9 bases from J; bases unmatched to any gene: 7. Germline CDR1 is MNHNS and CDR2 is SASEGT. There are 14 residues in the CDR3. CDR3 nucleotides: TGTGCCAGCAGTCAGCGGGAGGGGGTTAGTGAGCAGTTCTTC. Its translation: CASSQREGVSEQFF.

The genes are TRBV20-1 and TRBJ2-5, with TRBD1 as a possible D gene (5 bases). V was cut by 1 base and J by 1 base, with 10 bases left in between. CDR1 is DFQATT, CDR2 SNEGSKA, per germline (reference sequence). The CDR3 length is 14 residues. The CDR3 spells CSARVSRAQETQYF. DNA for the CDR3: TGCAGTGCTAGAGTGAGCAGGGCCCAAGAGACCCAGTACTTC.

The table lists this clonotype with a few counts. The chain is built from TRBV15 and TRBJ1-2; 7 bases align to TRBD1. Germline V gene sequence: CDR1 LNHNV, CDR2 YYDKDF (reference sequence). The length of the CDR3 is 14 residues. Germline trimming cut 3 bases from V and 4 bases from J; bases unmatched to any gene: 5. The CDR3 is CATSSRQGRYGYTF. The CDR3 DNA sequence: TGTGCCACCAGCAGCCGACAGGGACGCTATGGCTACACCTTC.

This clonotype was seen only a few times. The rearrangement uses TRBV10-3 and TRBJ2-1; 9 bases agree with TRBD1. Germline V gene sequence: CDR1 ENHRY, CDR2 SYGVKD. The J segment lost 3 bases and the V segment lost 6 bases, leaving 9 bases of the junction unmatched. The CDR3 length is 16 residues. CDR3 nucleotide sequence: TGTGCCATCAGATTCCCCGGGACAGGGAACTACAATGAGCAGTTCTTC. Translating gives CAIRFPGTGNYNEQFF.

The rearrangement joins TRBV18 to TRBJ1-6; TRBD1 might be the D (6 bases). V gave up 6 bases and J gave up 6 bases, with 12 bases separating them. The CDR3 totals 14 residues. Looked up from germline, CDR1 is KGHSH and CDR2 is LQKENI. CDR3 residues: CASSPGHPNSPLHF. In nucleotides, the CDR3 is TGTGCCAGCTCGCCGGGACACCCTAATTCACCCCTCCACTTT. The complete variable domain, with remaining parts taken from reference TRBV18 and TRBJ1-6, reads NAGVMQNPRHLVRRRGQEARLRCSPMKGHSHVYWYRQLPEEGLKFMVYLQKENIIDESGMPKERFSAEFPKEGPSILRIQQVVRGDSAAYFCASSPGHPNSPLHFGNGTRLTVT.

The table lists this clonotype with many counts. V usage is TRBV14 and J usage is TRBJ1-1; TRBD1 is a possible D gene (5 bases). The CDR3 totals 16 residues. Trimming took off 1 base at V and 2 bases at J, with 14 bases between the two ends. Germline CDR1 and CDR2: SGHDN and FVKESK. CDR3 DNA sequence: TGTGCCAGCAGCCAAGGGATGGGAGGGGTTAACACTGAAGCTTTCTTT. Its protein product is CASSQGMGGVNTEAFF.

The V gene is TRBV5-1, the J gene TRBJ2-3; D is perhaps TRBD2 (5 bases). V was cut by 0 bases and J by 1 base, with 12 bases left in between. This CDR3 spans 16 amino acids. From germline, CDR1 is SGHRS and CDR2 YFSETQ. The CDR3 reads CASSLEPGVGTDTQYF. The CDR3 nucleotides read TGCGCCAGCAGCTTGGAGCCCGGGGTGGGCACAGATACGCAGTATTTT.

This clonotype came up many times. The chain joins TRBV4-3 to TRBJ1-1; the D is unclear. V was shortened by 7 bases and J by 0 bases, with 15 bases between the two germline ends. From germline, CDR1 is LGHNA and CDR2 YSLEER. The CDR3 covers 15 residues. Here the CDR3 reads CASNPGGGMNTEAFF. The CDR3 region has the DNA TGCGCCAGCAACCCGGGAGGTGGCATGAACACTGAAGCTTTCTTT.

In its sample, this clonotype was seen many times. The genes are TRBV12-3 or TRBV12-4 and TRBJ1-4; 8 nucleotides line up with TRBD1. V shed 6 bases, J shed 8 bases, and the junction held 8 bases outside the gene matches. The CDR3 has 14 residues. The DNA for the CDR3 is TGTGCCAGCAGACGGACAGGGCCGACAGAAAAACTGTTTTTT. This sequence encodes CASRRTGPTEKLFF.

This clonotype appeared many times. In nucleotides, the CDR3 is TGTGCCAGCAGTTTAGGTTTTAGCAATCAGCCCCAGCATTTT. It yields the protein CASSLGFSNQPQHF. The J gene is TRBJ1-5, the V gene TRBV12-3 or TRBV12-4; D ambiguous. V was pared by 1 base and J by 0 bases, with 4 bases between. CDR3 size: 14 residues.

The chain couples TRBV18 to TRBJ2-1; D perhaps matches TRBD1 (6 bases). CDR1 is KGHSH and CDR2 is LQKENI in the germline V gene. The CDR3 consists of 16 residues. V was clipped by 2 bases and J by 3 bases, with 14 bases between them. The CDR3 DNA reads TGTGCCAGCTCACCAGGTCGTTGGGGGCTCTACAATGAGCAGTTCTTC. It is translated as CASSPGRWGLYNEQFF.

CDR3 protein: CASETRDRYNEQFF. The CDR3 DNA sequence: TGTGCCAGCGAAACACGGGACAGGTACAATGAGCAGTTCTTC. This chain connects TRBV11-2 to TRBJ2-1; TRBD1 matches at 8 bases. The CDR3 has 14 residues. Germline lookup yields CDR1 SGHAT and CDR2 FQNNGV. With 8 bases clipped from V and 4 bases from J, the junction kept 7 bases outside the gene matches.

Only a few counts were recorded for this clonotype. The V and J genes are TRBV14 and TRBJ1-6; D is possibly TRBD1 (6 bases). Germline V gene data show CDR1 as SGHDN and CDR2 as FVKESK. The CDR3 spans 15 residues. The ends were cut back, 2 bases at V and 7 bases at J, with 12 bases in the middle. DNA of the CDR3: TGTGCCAGCAGCCAAAGGGGGTCGAGCAATTCACCCCTCCACTTT. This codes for CASSQRGSSNSPLHF.